These T cell receptor beta chains were read from a single sample in a study of T cell repertoires in cytomegalovirus infection. Antigen specificity for these receptors is unknown. From the reads, TCRdb called clonotypes with MiXCR, one entry per CDR3 protein. Of about 890,000 distinct CDR3 sequences in the sample, around 32% were seen once. Source: cultured CD8+ T cells from PBMCs, taken from culture after CMV antigen stimulation. Receptors originate from a human donor in good health (CMV status not recorded). Some clones in this sample may be carry-over from other donors' samples. CDR3s include the opening cysteine and the closing phenylalanine or tryptophan. The D gene is left open where the match is weak. Some rows mark clone size as missing; the rest say once, few, many or name a class of expanded clone.

V gene	clone size	J gene	D gene	CDR3 protein	CDR3 DNA
TRBV12-3/TRBV12-4	many	TRBJ2-1	-	CASSLSPTGNEQFF	TGTGCCAGCAGTTTATCCCCAACGGGCAATGAGCAGTTCTTC
TRBV7-9	-	TRBJ1-5	-	CASGFAGESAQPQHF	TGTGCCAGCGGGTTTGCGGGAGAGTCGGCTCAGCCCCAGCATTTT
TRBV25-1	few	TRBJ2-3	TRBD1	CASSPGQGSTDTQYF	TGTGCCAGCTCCCCGGGACAGGGAAGCACAGATACGCAGTATTTT
TRBV7-8	many	TRBJ2-7	-	CASSLEGRGVGEQYF	TGTGCCAGCAGCTTAGAGGGCAGGGGGGTGGGCGAGCAGTACTTC
TRBV12-3/TRBV12-4	few	TRBJ2-2	-	CASRPGRGRGTGELFF	TGTGCCAGCAGACCCGGGAGGGGGCGAGGTACCGGGGAGCTGTTTTTT
TRBV7-9	-	TRBJ1-1	TRBD1	CASRGRGRTEAFF	TGTGCCAGCAGGGGCAGGGGGCGTACTGAAGCTTTCTTT
TRBV4-1	few	TRBJ1-5	TRBD1	CASSQDGGQVNQPQHF	TGCGCCAGCAGCCAAGATGGGGGACAGGTCAATCAGCCCCAGCATTTT
TRBV12-3/TRBV12-4	few	TRBJ2-7	TRBD2	CASSGLAGGRPYEQYF	TGTGCCAGCAGTGGGCTAGCGGGGGGACGCCCCTACGAGCAGTACTTC
TRBV25-1	few	TRBJ2-5	-	CASSDEGGETQYF	TGTGCCAGCAGTGATGAAGGTGGGGAGACCCAGTACTTC
TRBV6-6	-	TRBJ2-7	-	CASSQMTGSPYEQYF	TGTGCCAGCAGTCAAATGACAGGCTCCCCCTACGAGCAGTACTTC
TRBV27	-	TRBJ2-1	-	CASTRYPGDEQFF	TGTGCCAGCACCCGCTACCCGGGGGATGAGCAGTTCTTC
TRBV2	-	TRBJ2-7	-	CASKYPLGHLYEQYF	TGTGCCAGCAAATACCCACTGGGACACCTCTACGAGCAGTACTTC
TRBV14	few	TRBJ2-5	TRBD2	CASSPDPGLAAWGQETQYF	TGTGCCAGCAGCCCTGATCCGGGACTAGCGGCCTGGGGGCAAGAGACCCAGTACTTC
TRBV6-5	-	TRBJ1-3	-	CASSYSGGRGNTIYF	TGTGCCAGCAGTTACTCCGGGGGCCGTGGAAACACCATATATTTT
TRBV4-2	-	TRBJ2-5	TRBD2	CASSQDPMGVSGGLQETQYF	TGTGCCAGCAGCCAAGATCCGATGGGGGTTAGCGGGGGCCTACAAGAGACCCAGTACTTC
TRBV7-6	few	TRBJ2-3	TRBD2	CASSFQWGGADTQYF	TGTGCCAGCAGTTTTCAGTGGGGGGGTGCAGATACGCAGTATTTT
TRBV6-8	-	TRBJ2-5	-	CASSHRETRKETQYF	TGTGCCAGCAGCCACCGGGAAACAAGGAAAGAGACCCAGTACTTC